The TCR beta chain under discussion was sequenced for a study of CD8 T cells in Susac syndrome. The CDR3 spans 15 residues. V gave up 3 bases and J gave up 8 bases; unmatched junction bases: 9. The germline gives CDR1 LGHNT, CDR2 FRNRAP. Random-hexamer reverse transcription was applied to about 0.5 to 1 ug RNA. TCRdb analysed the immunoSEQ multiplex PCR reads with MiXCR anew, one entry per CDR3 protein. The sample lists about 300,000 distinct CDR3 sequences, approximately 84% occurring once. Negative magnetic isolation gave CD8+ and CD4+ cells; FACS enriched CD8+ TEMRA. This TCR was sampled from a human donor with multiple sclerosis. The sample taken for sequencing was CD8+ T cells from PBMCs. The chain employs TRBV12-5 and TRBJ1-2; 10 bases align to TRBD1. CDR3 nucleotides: TGTGCTAGTGGTTTCCACACCGGGACAGGGGAGGGCTACACCTTC. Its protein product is CASGFHTGTGEGYTF.